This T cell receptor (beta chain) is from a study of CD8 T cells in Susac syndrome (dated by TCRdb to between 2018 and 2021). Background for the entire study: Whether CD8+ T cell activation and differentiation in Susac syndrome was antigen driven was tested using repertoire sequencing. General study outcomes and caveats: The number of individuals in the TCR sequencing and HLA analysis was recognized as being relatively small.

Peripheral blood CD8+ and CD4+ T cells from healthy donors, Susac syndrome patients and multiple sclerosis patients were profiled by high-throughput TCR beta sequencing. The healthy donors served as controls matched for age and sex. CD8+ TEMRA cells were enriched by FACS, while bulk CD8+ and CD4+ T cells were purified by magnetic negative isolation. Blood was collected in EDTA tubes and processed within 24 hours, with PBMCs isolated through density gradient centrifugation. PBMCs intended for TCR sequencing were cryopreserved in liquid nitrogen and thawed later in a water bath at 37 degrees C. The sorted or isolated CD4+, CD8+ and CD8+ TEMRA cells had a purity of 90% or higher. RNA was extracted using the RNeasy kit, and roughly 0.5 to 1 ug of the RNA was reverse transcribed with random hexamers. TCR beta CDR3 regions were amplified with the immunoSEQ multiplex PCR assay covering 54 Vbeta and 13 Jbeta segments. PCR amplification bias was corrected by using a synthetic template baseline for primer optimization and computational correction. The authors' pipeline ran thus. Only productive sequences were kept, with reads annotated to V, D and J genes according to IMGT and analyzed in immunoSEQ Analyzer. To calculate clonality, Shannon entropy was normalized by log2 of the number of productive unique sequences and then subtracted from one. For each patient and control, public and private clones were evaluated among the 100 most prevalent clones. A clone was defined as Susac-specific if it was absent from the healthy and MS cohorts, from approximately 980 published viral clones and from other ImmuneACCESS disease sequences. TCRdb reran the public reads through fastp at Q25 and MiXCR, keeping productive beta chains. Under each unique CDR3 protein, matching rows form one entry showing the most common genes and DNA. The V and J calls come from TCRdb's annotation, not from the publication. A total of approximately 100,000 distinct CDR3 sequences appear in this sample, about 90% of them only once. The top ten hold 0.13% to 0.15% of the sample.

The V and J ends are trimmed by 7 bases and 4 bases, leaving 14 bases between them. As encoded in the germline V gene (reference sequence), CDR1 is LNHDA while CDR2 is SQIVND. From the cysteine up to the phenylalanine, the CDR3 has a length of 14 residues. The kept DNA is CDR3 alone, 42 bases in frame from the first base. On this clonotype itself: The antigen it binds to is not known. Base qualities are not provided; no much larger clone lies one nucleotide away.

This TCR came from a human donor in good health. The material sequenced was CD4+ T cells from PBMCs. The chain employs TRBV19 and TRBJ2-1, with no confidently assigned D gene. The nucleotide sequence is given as TGTGCCAGTATGGTTAGCCTAACGTACAATGAGCAGTTCTTC. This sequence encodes CASMVSLTYNEQFF.